These 6 T cell receptor beta chains came from one sample sequenced in a study of OX40 agonist ivuxolimab in advanced cancers. The library relied on the immunoSEQ multiplex PCR assay. What TCRdb holds here is the immuneACCESS table cut down to in-frame rearrangements. Part of the clones is not present; checked against another copy, under half of the missing clones reflect an unresolved V gene, and the others are unexplained. Present in this sample are some 68,000 clones, approximately 83% of which were seen just once. Approximately 1.5% of the sample lies in the top ten. The specimen was CD4+ or CD8+ T cells sorted from blood, collected in a trial of the OX40 agonist ivuxolimab. These receptor sequences come from an adult with an advanced solid tumor such as melanoma, head and neck, liver or kidney cancer.

This clone has just one count. This rearrangement joins TRBV6-4 to TRBJ1-1; D gene uncertain. V was clipped by 7 bases and J by 6 bases, with 15 bases between them. Germline values: CDR1 MRHNA, CDR2 SNTAGT. There are 13 residues in the CDR3. CDR3 region: CASTGSATPEAFF. The CDR3 nucleotides are TGTGCCAGCACGGGGTCGGCGACACCTGAAGCTTTCTTT.

The V gene is TRBV6-1, the J gene TRBJ2-2; perhaps TRBD2 as D (6 bases). CDR3 size: 15 residues. V lost 6 bases, J lost 5 bases, and 16 bases lay in between. Looked up from germline, CDR1 is MNHNS and CDR2 is SASEGT. The CDR3 is CASRAAGYPTGELFF. In DNA form, the CDR3 reads TGTGCCAGCAGGGCGGCGGGGTACCCAACCGGGGAGCTGTTTTTT.

This rearrangement joins TRBV7-7 to TRBJ2-2; D may be TRBD2 (6 bases). The V gene's germline CDR1 is SSHAT and CDR2 FNYEAQ (reference sequence). The CDR3 contains 15 residues. The V gene lost 2 bases and the J gene lost 6 bases, with 13 bases spanning the gap. The CDR3 loop is CASSLSGVKAGELFF. In DNA form, the CDR3 reads TGTGCCAGCAGCTTATCGGGGGTAAAAGCCGGGGAGCTGTTTTTT.

This clone appeared a single time. The V gene is TRBV7-9, the J gene TRBJ2-3; D might be TRBD2 (6 bases). Germline V gene lookup returns CDR1 SEHNR and CDR2 FQNEAQ (reference sequence). The CDR3 covers 14 residues. Trimming removed 6 bases at V and 2 bases at J, with 12 bases between. CDR3 nucleotides: TGTGCCAGCAGTTGGACTACGGACACAGATACGCAGTATTTT. This encodes CASSWTTDTDTQYF. Complete variable domain (other parts from reference TRBV7-9 and TRBJ2-3): DTGVSQNPRHKITKRGQNVTFRCDPISEHNRLYWYRQTLGQGPEFLTYFQNEAQLEKSRLLSDRFSAERPKGSFSTLEIQRTEQGDSAMYLCASSWTTDTDTQYFGPGTRLTVL.

This sequence joins TRBV5-1 and TRBJ2-7; D remains unclear. This CDR3 region has 15 residues. Germline CDR1 and CDR2: SGHRS and YFSETQ. Trimming removed 1 base at V and 5 bases at J, with 16 bases between. CDR3 amino acids: CASSLLGNVLDEQYF. CDR3 sequence (DNA): TGCGCCAGCAGCTTGCTTGGTAACGTTCTGGACGAGCAGTACTTC.

V gene TRBV5-1 combines with J gene TRBJ2-5; TRBD1 matches at 8 bases. The V gene's germline CDR1 is SGHRS and CDR2 YFSETQ. This CDR3 has 15 residues. V was pared by 0 bases and J by 9 bases, with 10 bases of the junction left unmatched. The CDR3 region has the DNA TGCGCCAGCAGCTTGGAGGGGCAGGGGGCCTCACCCCAGTACTTC. This sequence encodes CASSLEGQGASPQYF.